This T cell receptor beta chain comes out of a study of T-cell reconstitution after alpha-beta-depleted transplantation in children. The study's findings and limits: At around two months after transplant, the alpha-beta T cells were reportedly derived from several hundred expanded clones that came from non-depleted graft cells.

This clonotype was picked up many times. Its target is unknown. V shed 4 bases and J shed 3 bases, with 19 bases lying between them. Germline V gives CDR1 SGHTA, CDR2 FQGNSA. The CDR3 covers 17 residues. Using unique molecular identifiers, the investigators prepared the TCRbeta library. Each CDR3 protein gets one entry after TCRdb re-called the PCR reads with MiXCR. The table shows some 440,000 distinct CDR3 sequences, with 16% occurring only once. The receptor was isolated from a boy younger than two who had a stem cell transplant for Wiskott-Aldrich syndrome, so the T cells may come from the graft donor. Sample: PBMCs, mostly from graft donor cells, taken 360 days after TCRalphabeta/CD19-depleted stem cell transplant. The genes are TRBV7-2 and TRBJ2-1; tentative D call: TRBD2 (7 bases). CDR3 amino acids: CASSSMGAGAFYNEQFF. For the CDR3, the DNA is TGTGCCAGCAGCTCAATGGGGGCGGGAGCCTTCTACAATGAGCAGTTCTTC.